The 18 T cell receptor beta chains listed next were all sequenced from one sample in a study of radiation and T cells in renal cell carcinoma. The time point here: blood 2 weeks post-SBRT. Described treatment: 15 Gy SBRT to primary tumor, nephrectomy 4 weeks later. Some clones are missing from TCRdb's copy, which holds only in-frame ones; the method was immunoSEQ multiplex PCR. The table shows some 130,000 clones, with around four fifths occurring only once. The sample consisted of blood, taken from a patient whose treatment included radiotherapy and nephrectomy. These receptors all stem from a woman aged 60-75 years with renal cell carcinoma.

The V gene is TRBV9, the J gene TRBJ2-7, with D possibly being TRBD1 (6 bases). The V gene's germline CDR1 is SGDLS and CDR2 YYNGEE. The length of the CDR3 is 15 residues. Trimming took 3 bases from V and 3 from J, leaving 16 bases between them. Here the CDR3 reads CASSAPDRQDYEQYF. The CDR3 DNA sequence: TGTGCCAGCAGCGCCCCAGATAGACAGGACTACGAGCAGTACTTC.

The chain is built from TRBV28 and TRBJ1-5, with unresolved D. V was trimmed by 5 bases and J by 0 bases, leaving 11 bases between them. The CDR3 has 15 amino acids. Germline V gives CDR1 MDHEN, CDR2 SYDVKM. The CDR3 DNA reads as TGTGCCAGCAGTCTTTACGGGGTTAGCAATCAGCCCCAGCATTTT. The encoded protein is CASSLYGVSNQPQHF.

The V gene is TRBV5-1, the J gene TRBJ2-2, with D tentatively TRBD2 (5 bases). CDR1 SGHRS and CDR2 YFSETQ come from the germline V gene. V was shortened by 4 bases and J by 4 bases, with 14 bases between the two germline ends. This CDR3 comprises 15 residues. The CDR3 spells CASSIDTRVTGELFF. The CDR3 DNA reads as TGCGCCAGCAGCATTGACACTAGGGTCACCGGGGAGCTGTTTTTT.

The gene calls are TRBV4-1 and TRBJ1-5; perhaps TRBD1 as D (6 bases). Per the germline V gene, CDR1 is MGHRA and CDR2 is YSYEKL. The ends were cut back, 10 bases at V and 2 bases at J, with 24 bases in the middle. This CDR3 is built from 17 residues. In nucleotides, the CDR3 is TGCGCCACCGGGCCTGTTACAGGGACCAAGGGCAATCAGCCCCAGCATTTT. Its protein product is CATGPVTGTKGNQPQHF.

The chain employs TRBV27 and TRBJ2-1; 11 positions agree with TRBD2. The CDR3 is 18 amino acids. Per the germline V gene, CDR1 is MNHEY and CDR2 is SMNVEV (reference sequence). The V segment lost 4 bases and the J segment 2 bases; nucleotides outside the gene matches: 10. The CDR3 protein is CASSSLNSGRGAYNEQFF. The CDR3 DNA follows: TGTGCCAGCAGTTCCCTTAATAGCGGGAGGGGCGCCTACAATGAGCAGTTCTTC.

The rearrangement uses TRBV6-1 and TRBJ2-3; D call uncertain. V lost 8 bases and J 8 bases, leaving 2 bases between the germline ends. The CDR3 totals 8 residues. Germline CDR1 and CDR2: MNHNS and SASEGT. CDR3 loop: CASGTQYF. DNA for the CDR3: TGTGCCAGCGGTACGCAGTATTTT.

V and J are TRBV15 and TRBJ2-2; D is unresolved. From germline, CDR1 is LNHNV and CDR2 YYDKDF (reference sequence). With 1 base removed from V and 0 bases from J, the gap between germline ends came to 9 bases. The length of the CDR3 is 16 residues. The CDR3 coding sequence is TGTGCCACCAGCAGAGCGGTGACCACGAACACCGGGGAGCTGTTTTTT. Translation gives CATSRAVTTNTGELFF.

This clone has only a few counts. The chain joins TRBV2 to TRBJ1-6; perhaps TRBD1 as D (6 bases). V lost 7 bases and J lost 4, with 23 bases in between. This CDR3 is 18 amino acids long. CDR1 and CDR2 (germline): SNHLY, FYNNEI. The CDR3 region has the DNA TGTGCCAGCAAGACGGACAGATTGCGAAACCTATATAATTCACCCCTCCACTTT. As protein: CASKTDRLRNLYNSPLHF.

This rearrangement joins TRBV7-2 to TRBJ1-3, with a weak D call TRBD1 (5 bases). This CDR3 contains 17 residues. Trimming took 0 bases from V and 0 from J, leaving 12 bases between them. Germline V gene sequence: CDR1 SGHTA, CDR2 FQGNSA. The CDR3 DNA is TGTGCCAGCAGCTTAGCCGGCGGGGGAGTCTCTGGAAACACCATATATTTT. Its translation: CASSLAGGGVSGNTIYF.

In DNA form, the CDR3 reads TGTGCCAGCAGTGAAGCGCTCGGGGGTGAGGATGAAAAACTGTTTTTT. It specifies CASSEALGGEDEKLFF. The V call is TRBV2, the J call TRBJ1-4, with D maybe TRBD1 (5 bases). Germline V CDR1 and CDR2: SNHLY, FYNNEI. Trimming shortened V by 0 bases and J by 6 bases, and 14 bases separated the two germline ends. The CDR3 is 16 amino acids.

The DNA of the CDR3 is TGTGCCAGCAGCCTGGACGTCGGGGACGAGCAGTACTTC. Its translation: CASSLDVGDEQYF. The chain couples TRBV5-4 to TRBJ2-7, with D perhaps TRBD2 (5 bases). The CDR3 covers 13 residues. Deletions cut 4 bases from V and 5 bases from J, with 13 bases between. Germline assignment: CDR1 SGHNT and CDR2 YYREEE (reference sequence).

Note on this clone: This same CDR3 is encoded by further DNA sequences in the sample. The chain links TRBV6-6 to TRBJ1-5; D remains ambiguous. V lost 2 bases and J lost 5, with 4 bases in between. This CDR3 has 12 amino acids. Germline lookup yields CDR1 MNHNY and CDR2 SVGAGI (reference sequence). The DNA of the CDR3 is TGTGCCAGCAGTTACGGGGATCAGCCCCAGCATTTT. Encoded protein: CASSYGDQPQHF.

The gene calls are TRBV5-5 and TRBJ2-3; 7 positions agree with TRBD1. This CDR3 spans 14 amino acids. Germline V gene sequence: CDR1 SGHKS, CDR2 YYEKEE (reference sequence). Trimming cost V 5 bases and J 10 bases; bases outside gene matches: 13. The CDR3, as DNA: TGTGCCAGCAGTGTCAGGGGGAGCCAAGAGGCGCAGTATTTT. This sequence encodes CASSVRGSQEAQYF.

The gene calls are TRBV19 and TRBJ1-5; D call uncertain. The CDR3 covers 15 residues. In germline, CDR1 is LNHDA, CDR2 SQIVND (reference sequence). V lost 6 bases and J lost 0, with 12 bases in between. CDR3 DNA sequence: TGTGCCAGTAGCCCCGTTAGGAATAGCAATCAGCCCCAGCATTTT. Translation: CASSPVRNSNQPQHF.

The chain links TRBV15 to TRBJ1-3; TRBD1 matches 7 bases. CDR3 length: 15 amino acids. Germline V gives CDR1 LNHNV, CDR2 YYDKDF (reference sequence). J lost 2 bases, V lost 2 bases, and 3 bases had no gene match. CDR3 bases: TGTGCCACCAGCAGAATGACAGGGACTGGAAACACCATATATTTT. As protein: CATSRMTGTGNTIYF.

This clone has just a few counts. Here the CDR3 DNA reads TGCGCCAGCAGCCAAGAACTAGCGGGAGTGTTTTTAGGTGAGCAGTTCTTC. This encodes CASSQELAGVFLGEQFF. The chain recombines TRBV4-1 with TRBJ2-1, with 11 nucleotides matching TRBD2. With V trimmed by 0 bases and J by 9 bases, 10 bases remained unmatched. Germline loops: CDR1 MGHRA, CDR2 YSYEKL. The CDR3 contains 17 residues.

This chain connects TRBV28 to TRBJ1-1; a possible D gene is TRBD1 (6 bases). This CDR3 is 15 amino acids long. Per the germline V gene, CDR1 is MDHEN and CDR2 is SYDVKM. Trimming cost V 3 bases and J 4 bases, with 15 bases left between them. The CDR3 DNA is TGTGCCAGCAGTTTGTCGGTGGGGGCGGTCACTGAAGCTTTCTTT. Amino acid sequence: CASSLSVGAVTEAFF. The complete variable domain, with remaining parts taken from reference TRBV28 and TRBJ1-1, reads DVKVTQSSRYLVKRTGEKVFLECVQDMDHENMFWYRQDPGLGLRLIYFSYDVKMKEKGDIPEGYSVSREKKERFSLILESASTNQTSMYLCASSLSVGAVTEAFFGQGTRLTVV.

This clone was counted ten times or more. The V call is TRBV13, the J call TRBJ1-4, with D hard to call. CDR3 size: 12 residues. Germline V lookup: CDR1 PRHDT, CDR2 FYEKMQ (reference sequence). The V end lost 0 bases, the J end lost 11 bases, and 7 bases lay between the germline ends. CDR3 sequence (DNA): TGTGCCAGCAGCTTAGGGGCGGGTAAACTGTTTTTT. Translating gives CASSLGAGKLFF.